Following are 16 T cell receptor beta chains from one sample sequenced in a study of blood T cell repertoires in COVID-19. The assay was immunoSEQ multiplex PCR, and TCRdb's table has in-frame clones only and misses some. The table has about 63,000 clones, 80% to 90% seen once. Sequenced material: peripheral blood. All receptors come from a human donor in a cohort sampled during active COVID-19.

The chain has TRBV5-8 and TRBJ1-4, with TRBD1 as a possible D gene (5 bases). Germline CDR1 is SGHTS and CDR2 is YDEGEE. This CDR3 is 16 amino acids long. Trimming took off 7 bases at V and 0 bases at J, with 16 bases between the two ends. The CDR3 bases are TGTGCCAGCCGGGCGGGGGATCTTGCAACTAATGAAAAACTGTTTTTT. Protein: CASRAGDLATNEKLFF.

The gene calls are TRBV24-1 and TRBJ2-7; the match to TRBD1 covers 10 bases. Per germline, CDR1 KGHDR and CDR2 SFDVKD. V was pared by 5 bases and J by 1 base, with 7 bases of the junction left unmatched. This CDR3 comprises 16 residues. This CDR3 is CATSGPGTGASYEQYF. The CDR3 region has the DNA TGTGCCACCAGTGGACCCGGGACAGGGGCTTCCTACGAGCAGTACTTC.

V and J are TRBV7-3 and TRBJ2-2, with TRBD1 identical over 9 bases. Germline V gene lookup returns CDR1 SGHTA and CDR2 FQGTGA. The CDR3 is 15 amino acids. Germline trimming cut 5 bases from V and 5 bases from J; bases unmatched to any gene: 6. The CDR3 is CASSQGTGTTGELFF. The CDR3 DNA follows: TGTGCCAGCAGCCAAGGGACAGGGACGACCGGGGAGCTGTTTTTT. Drawing the rest from reference TRBV7-3 and TRBJ2-2, the complete variable domain is GAGVSQTPSNKVTEKGKYVELRCDPISGHTALYWYRQSLGQGPEFLIYFQGTGAADDSGLPNDRFFAVRPEGSVSTLKIQRTERGDSAVYLCASSQGTGTTGELFFGEGSRLTVL.

The chain combines TRBV20-1 with TRBJ1-1; D not certain. The CDR3 loop spans 11 amino acids. Germline V CDR1 and CDR2: DFQATT, SNEGSKA (reference sequence). Trimming took off 6 bases at V and 5 bases at J, with 10 bases between the two ends. The DNA of the CDR3 is TGCAGTGCCCCTGAGGATACTGAAGCTTTCTTT. It codes for CSAPEDTEAFF.

The genes are TRBV29-1 and TRBJ2-3, with a tentative D call TRBD2 (5 bases). The germline V gene encodes CDR1 SQVTM and CDR2 ANQGSEA. This CDR3 region has 14 residues. The V and J ends lost 0 bases and 1 base respectively, with 8 bases between them. The CDR3, as DNA: TGCAGCGTTGAAGATCCGAGGGGCACAGATACGCAGTATTTT. Protein sequence: CSVEDPRGTDTQYF.

The rearrangement joins TRBV5-4 to TRBJ2-3; 8 bases map to TRBD2. CDR3 size: 16 residues. Germline loops: CDR1 SGHNT, CDR2 YYREEE (reference sequence). Trimming at V came to 4 bases and at J to 0 bases, leaving 7 bases not matched to a gene. CDR3 protein: CASSPREGSSTDTQYF. CDR3 sequence (DNA): TGTGCCAGCAGCCCCCGGGAGGGCTCTAGCACAGATACGCAGTATTTT.

The chain carries TRBV18 and TRBJ2-7; TRBD1 aligns across 8 bases. This CDR3 has 15 residues. V was clipped by 0 bases and J by 5 bases; unmatched bases: 6. In germline, CDR1 is KGHSH, CDR2 LQKENI. The CDR3 DNA follows: TGTGCCAGCTCACCACCCCAGGGGGCGATGAACGAGCAGTACTTC. Its translation is CASSPPQGAMNEQYF.

V gene TRBV5-4 combines with J gene TRBJ2-1; D unclear. The V gene lost 4 bases and the J gene lost 12 bases, with 14 bases spanning the gap. The CDR3 spans 12 residues. CDR1 and CDR2 (germline): SGHNT, YYREEE (reference sequence). CDR3 residues: CASSPGFAVQFF. CDR3 coding DNA: TGTGCCAGCAGCCCAGGTTTTGCAGTGCAGTTCTTC. The full variable domain, its missing parts supplied by reference TRBV5-4 and TRBJ2-1, is ETGVTQSPTHLIKTRGQQVTLRCSSQSGHNTVSWYQQALGQGPQFIFQYYREEENGRGNFPPRFSGLQFPNYSSELNVNALELDDSALYLCASSPGFAVQFFGPGTRLTVL.

The chain has TRBV5-5 and TRBJ2-2, with D hard to call. Per the germline V gene, CDR1 is SGHKS and CDR2 is YYEKEE (reference sequence). V was cut by 2 bases and J by 5 bases, with 10 bases left in between. This CDR3 has 14 amino acids. The CDR3 loop reads CASSLTSSTGELFF. The CDR3 nucleotides are TGTGCCAGCAGCTTAACCTCTAGTACCGGGGAGCTGTTTTTT.

V gene TRBV5-1 combines with J gene TRBJ2-5; 9 nucleotides match TRBD1. In germline, CDR1 is SGHRS, CDR2 YFSETQ. J gave up 3 bases and V 3 bases, and 6 bases lay outside the gene matches. The CDR3 extends over 15 amino acids. This CDR3 reads CASSSPDRGEETQYF. The CDR3 region has the DNA TGCGCCAGCAGCTCACCTGACAGGGGGGAAGAGACCCAGTACTTC.

The genes are TRBV28 and TRBJ2-1, with D possibly TRBD1 on 6 matching bases. Looked up from germline, CDR1 is MDHEN and CDR2 is SYDVKM. The CDR3 has 14 residues. Trimming shortened V by 4 bases and J by 4 bases, and 11 bases separated the two germline ends. The CDR3 coding sequence is TGTGCCAGCAGTTCACAGGGACAATACAATGAGCAGTTCTTC. As protein: CASSSQGQYNEQFF. The full variable domain, completed using reference TRBV28 and TRBJ2-1, is DVKVTQSSRYLVKRTGEKVFLECVQDMDHENMFWYRQDPGLGLRLIYFSYDVKMKEKGDIPEGYSVSREKKERFSLILESASTNQTSMYLCASSSQGQYNEQFFGPGTRLTVL.

The genes are TRBV5-1 and TRBJ2-2; 11 bases fit TRBD2. The CDR3 loop spans 17 amino acids. Trimming took 1 base from V and 2 from J; bases not matched to a gene: 4. Germline CDR1 and CDR2: SGHRS and YFSETQ. The CDR3 is CASSLTSGRGNTGELFF. DNA of the CDR3: TGCGCCAGCAGCTTGACTAGCGGGAGAGGCAACACCGGGGAGCTGTTTTTT.

This chain uses TRBV2 with TRBJ2-7, with 7 bases aligning to TRBD2. CDR3 length: 12 residues. Germline assignment: CDR1 SNHLY and CDR2 FYNNEI. The V and J ends lost 11 bases and 6 bases, in that order; junction bases with no gene match: 10. The CDR3 loop reads CAAKREGFEQYF. The DNA of the CDR3 is TGTGCCGCGAAAAGGGAGGGTTTCGAGCAGTACTTC.

The chain is built from TRBV5-1 and TRBJ2-7; TRBD1 agrees at 7 bases. V shed 4 bases, J shed 7 bases, and the junction held 5 bases outside the gene matches. This CDR3 comprises 12 residues. CDR1 is SGHRS, CDR2 YFSETQ, per germline. The CDR3 here is CASSPLQGEQYF. The CDR3 bases are TGCGCCAGCAGCCCGCTACAGGGGGAGCAGTACTTC.

This chain links TRBV5-1 with TRBJ2-1; 10 bases are a match to TRBD2. The CDR3 extends over 14 amino acids. V dropped 8 bases and J dropped 7; count of bases not matched to a gene: 9. The V gene's germline CDR1 is SGHRS and CDR2 YFSETQ. CDR3 protein: CASGSGGEWNEQFF. CDR3 in DNA: TGCGCCAGTGGAAGCGGGGGGGAGTGGAATGAGCAGTTCTTC.

This sequence joins TRBV12-3 or TRBV12-4 and TRBJ1-6; 7 nucleotides line up with TRBD1. The CDR3 loop spans 13 amino acids. V was clipped by 6 bases and J by 14 bases; unmatched bases: 10. For the CDR3, the DNA is TGTGCCAGCAGCCTGACAGGGACCTGGACCCTCCACTTT. It specifies CASSLTGTWTLHF.